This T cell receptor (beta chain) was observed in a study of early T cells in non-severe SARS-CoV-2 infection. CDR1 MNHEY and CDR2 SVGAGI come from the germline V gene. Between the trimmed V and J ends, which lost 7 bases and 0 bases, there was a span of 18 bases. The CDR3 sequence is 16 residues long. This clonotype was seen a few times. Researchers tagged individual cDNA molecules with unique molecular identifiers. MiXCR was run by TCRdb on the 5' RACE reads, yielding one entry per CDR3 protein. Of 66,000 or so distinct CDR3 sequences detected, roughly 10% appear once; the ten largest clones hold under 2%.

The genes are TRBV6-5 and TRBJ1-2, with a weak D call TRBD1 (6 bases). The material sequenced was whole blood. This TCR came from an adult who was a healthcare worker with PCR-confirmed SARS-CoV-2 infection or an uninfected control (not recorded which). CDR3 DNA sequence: TGTGCCAGCACCCGGGGGTCACAGGGCGCTAACTATGGCTACACCTTC. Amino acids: CASTRGSQGANYGYTF.